This passage covers 26 T cell receptor beta chains from one sample sequenced in a study of PD-1 blockade in classical Hodgkin lymphoma. The time point is: cycle 4 day 1 (C4D1), after more than 5 weeks of nivolumab. Each patient experienced a relapse that followed autologous stem cell transplantation, and brentuximab vedotin exposure varied. The protocol was immunoSEQ multiplex PCR, while the TCRdb copy is restricted to in-frame clones and leaves out a portion. The table has some 90,000 clones, approximately 78% seen once; the top ten hold 8% to 9.5%. Sequencing was performed on peripheral blood mononuclear cells (PBMCs), taken before the fourth cycle of nivolumab. These receptors were taken from a human donor with classical Hodgkin lymphoma.

V gene TRBV6-6 combines with J gene TRBJ2-7; TRBD2 is a possible D gene (6 bases). Germline CDR1 is MNHNY and CDR2 is SVGAGI (reference sequence). V lost 2 bases and J 3 bases, leaving 14 bases between the germline ends. This CDR3 contains 15 residues. The CDR3, as DNA: TGTGCCAGCAGTTACAAGAGCGGGTCGTACTACGAGCAGTACTTC. Its translation: CASSYKSGSYYEQYF.

This clone was counted only a few times. The V gene is TRBV7-9, the J gene TRBJ2-7; TRBD1 aligns across 7 bases. The V gene end was trimmed by 6 bases and the J gene end by 4 bases; junction bases not matched to a gene: 12. Germline V gene lookup returns CDR1 SEHNR and CDR2 FQNEAQ (reference sequence). This CDR3 has 15 amino acids. The CDR3 loop is CASSLTGALPYEQYF. The CDR3 DNA is TGTGCCAGCAGTCTAACAGGGGCTCTACCTTACGAGCAGTACTTC.

In this sample, this clone turned up a few times. The CDR3 sequence is CASSLVPNEQFF. CDR3 bases: TGTGCCAGCAGCTTAGTCCCCAATGAGCAGTTCTTC. The chain carries TRBV7-6 and TRBJ2-1; D is uncertain. From germline, CDR1 is SGHVS and CDR2 FNYEAQ. This CDR3 has 12 amino acids. V was shortened by 1 base and J by 6 bases, with 4 bases between the two germline ends.

This clone has only a few counts. The chain has TRBV10-3 and TRBJ1-1; 8 positions agree with TRBD1. V shed 5 bases and J 3 bases; nucleotides not matched to a gene: 17. The CDR3 loop spans 18 amino acids. Germline V gene data show CDR1 as ENHRY and CDR2 as SYGVKD. The CDR3, as DNA: TGTGCCATCAGTAAACACATGCCGGACAGGGTTAAGTACACTGAAGCTTTCTTT. Protein product: CAISKHMPDRVKYTEAFF.

The chain links TRBV2 to TRBJ2-2; D ambiguous. The CDR3 loop spans 13 amino acids. The V end lost 6 bases, the J end lost 4 bases, and 9 bases lay between the germline ends. Germline V lookup: CDR1 SNHLY, CDR2 FYNNEI. The CDR3 bases are TGTGCCAGCAGGATCGGCTCCACCGGGGAGCTGTTTTTT. Translated, it gives CASRIGSTGELFF.

V gene TRBV30 combines with J gene TRBJ1-5, with 10 bases fitting TRBD1. Germline CDR1 reads GTSNPN; CDR2 reads SVGIG (reference sequence). The CDR3 loop spans 14 amino acids. The J segment lost 5 bases and the V segment lost 3 bases, leaving 4 bases of the junction unmatched. DNA for the CDR3: TGTGCCTGGAGGGGACAGGGGACTCATCAGCCCCAGCATTTT. This encodes CAWRGQGTHQPQHF.

In its sample, this clone was seen a few times. This chain uses TRBV28 with TRBJ2-7, with 7 bases fitting TRBD1. Trimming at V came to 4 bases and at J to 8 bases, leaving 20 bases not matched to a gene. The CDR3 runs 17 residues. Germline-derived CDR1 and CDR2 are MDHEN and SYDVKM. This chain's CDR3 is CASSSIPPIGTASKQYF. The CDR3 DNA sequence: TGTGCCAGCAGTTCGATACCCCCAATCGGGACAGCGTCCAAGCAGTACTTC. The complete variable domain, with remaining parts taken from reference TRBV28 and TRBJ2-7, reads DVKVTQSSRYLVKRTGEKVFLECVQDMDHENMFWYRQDPGLGLRLIYFSYDVKMKEKGDIPEGYSVSREKKERFSLILESASTNQTSMYLCASSSIPPIGTASKQYFGPGTRLTVT.

This clone was counted a single time. This sequence joins TRBV6-5 and TRBJ1-4, with TRBD1 as a possible D gene (5 bases). Germline loops: CDR1 MNHEY, CDR2 SVGAGI. V lost 2 bases and J 8 bases, leaving 12 bases between the germline ends. This CDR3 comprises 14 residues. Here the CDR3 reads CASSYTQGREKLFF. CDR3 sequence (DNA): TGTGCCAGCAGTTACACCCAGGGACGGGAAAAACTGTTTTTT.

In regard to this clone: A far larger clone lies a single base away; this is likely a read error. The genes are TRBV7-9 and TRBJ1-5; D perhaps matches TRBD1 (5 bases). Germline CDR1 SEHNR, CDR2 FQNEAQ (reference sequence). This CDR3 has 14 residues. This chain's CDR3 is CASSETGGSQPQHF. The CDR3 nucleotides are TGTGCCAGCAGTGAAACGGGGGGATCCCAGCCCCAGCACTTT.

A single count supports this clone. V usage is TRBV30 and J usage is TRBJ1-5; 7 bases match TRBD1. Germline CDR1 is GTSNPN and CDR2 is SVGIG (reference sequence). J lost 0 bases, V lost 5 bases, and 1 base had no gene match. The CDR3 runs to 13 residues. The DNA for the CDR3 is TGTGCCTGGGGGACAGATAGCAATCAGCCCCAGCATTTT. It codes for CAWGTDSNQPQHF.

The chain links TRBV10-1 to TRBJ1-2; 7 bases fit TRBD1. The CDR3 runs to 14 residues. V lost 2 bases, J lost 4 bases, and 4 bases stayed unmatched. The germline V gene encodes CDR1 WNHNN and CDR2 SYGVQD (reference sequence). DNA of the CDR3: TGCGCCAGCAGTGAGCCCGGGACAGTCTATGGCTACACCTTC. It translates to CASSEPGTVYGYTF.

This rearrangement joins TRBV19 to TRBJ1-5; D remains unclear. CDR1 LNHDA and CDR2 SQIVND come from the germline V gene (reference sequence). V was cut by 6 bases and J by 5 bases, with 11 bases left in between. There are 13 residues in the CDR3. CDR3 coding DNA: TGTGCCAGTAGCAGACAAAAGGATCAGCCCCAGCATTTT. Translating it yields CASSRQKDQPQHF.

In DNA form, the CDR3 reads TGTGCCATCAGTTCAGAGGATGCGGGAGAGACCCAGTACTTC. Protein sequence: CAISSEDAGETQYF. The genes are TRBV10-3 and TRBJ2-5; tentatively, D is TRBD2 (5 bases). The CDR3 is 14 amino acids. Trimming took 5 bases from V and 4 from J, leaving 14 bases between them. Germline CDR1 ENHRY, CDR2 SYGVKD.

The V and J genes are TRBV21-1 and TRBJ1-1; TRBD1 is taken as the D call from the table, unchecked against the DNA. TRBV21-1 is a documented pseudogene. The CDR3 loop spans 14 amino acids. CDR3 nucleotide sequence: TGTGCCAGCGATAACAGGGCGCGGAACACTGAAGCTTTCTTT. It translates to CASDNRARNTEAFF.

The chain uses TRBV7-9 and TRBJ2-2; a possible D gene is TRBD1 (6 bases). This CDR3 is built from 17 residues. V lost 0 bases to trimming and J lost 0 bases, with 11 bases between them. CDR1 and CDR2 from the germline V gene are SEHNR and FQNEAQ (reference sequence). The CDR3 DNA follows: TGTGCCAGCAGCTTAGCTTCAGGGGCCACGAACACCGGGGAGCTGTTTTTT. Its protein product is CASSLASGATNTGELFF. Drawing the rest from reference TRBV7-9 and TRBJ2-2, the complete variable domain is DTGVSQNPRHKITKRGQNVTFRCDPISEHNRLYWYRQTLGQGPEFLTYFQNEAQLEKSRLLSDRFSAERPKGSFSTLEIQRTEQGDSAMYLCASSLASGATNTGELFFGEGSRLTVL.

This rearrangement joins TRBV6-1 to TRBJ1-6; 7 bases map to TRBD1. V shed 6 bases, J shed 4 bases, and the junction held 9 bases outside the gene matches. This CDR3 is built from 16 residues. CDR1 is MNHNS, CDR2 SASEGT, per germline. CDR3 loop: CASREPGTVYNSPLHF. The CDR3 bases are TGTGCCAGCAGGGAACCAGGGACAGTTTATAATTCACCCCTCCACTTT.

The V and J genes are TRBV7-2 and TRBJ1-5; D gene unclear. The V and J ends lost 2 bases and 0 bases respectively, with 14 bases between them. The V gene's germline CDR1 is SGHTA and CDR2 FQGNSA. CDR3 length: 17 residues. The CDR3 loop is CASSLFGTDHSNQPQHF. The CDR3 DNA is TGTGCCAGCAGCTTATTTGGAACAGATCATAGCAATCAGCCCCAGCATTTT. The whole variable domain, filled in from reference TRBV7-2 and TRBJ1-5, reads GAGVSQSPSNKVTEKGKDVELRCDPISGHTALYWYRQSLGQGLEFLIYFQGNSAPDKSGLPSDRFSAERTGGSVSTLTIQRTQQEDSAVYLCASSLFGTDHSNQPQHFGDGTRLSIL.

The rearrangement uses TRBV13 and TRBJ1-4; D possibly corresponds to TRBD1 (6 bases). Trimming removed 1 base at V and 7 bases at J, with 13 bases between. The CDR3 is made up of 15 amino acids. CDR1 PRHDT and CDR2 FYEKMQ come from the germline V gene (reference sequence). CDR3 nucleotide sequence: TGTGCCAGCAGCTTAGAAAGGGGGATAAGTGAAAAACTGTTTTTT. The encoded protein is CASSLERGISEKLFF.

The count of this clone is one. The V and J genes are TRBV10-3 and TRBJ1-2; D perhaps matches TRBD1 (5 bases). This CDR3 has 15 amino acids. Per germline, CDR1 ENHRY and CDR2 SYGVKD. Trimming shortened V by 4 bases and J by 0 bases, and 12 bases separated the two germline ends. CDR3 protein: CAISGPRDSNYGYTF. For the CDR3, the DNA is TGTGCCATCAGTGGGCCCAGGGATTCTAACTATGGCTACACCTTC.

About this clone itself: At one end, the junction sequence differs from germline, possibly due to a read error. The gene calls are TRBV7-7 and TRBJ2-1, with 13 bases identical to TRBD2. The germline V gene encodes CDR1 SSHAT and CDR2 FNYEAQ (reference sequence). The CDR3 extends over 15 amino acids. The CDR3 here is CASSLLAGGPNEQFF. CDR3 nucleotides: TGTGCTAGCAGCTTACTAGCGGGGGGGCCCAATGAGCAGTTCTTC.

The count of this clone is one. The chain uses TRBV5-6 and TRBJ1-6; D is undetermined. The V gene's germline CDR1 is SGHDT and CDR2 YYEEEE. The CDR3 loop spans 13 amino acids. Trimming took 2 bases from V and 8 from J, leaving 8 bases between them. CDR3 bases: TGTGCCAGCAGCTTTCAGTGGGATTCACCCCTCCACTTT. It encodes CASSFQWDSPLHF.

This chain joins TRBV9 and TRBJ2-5; TRBD2 might be the D (6 bases). Trimming removed 3 bases from V and 1 base from J, with 10 bases in between. Germline loops: CDR1 SGDLS, CDR2 YYNGEE. The CDR3 has 14 amino acids. The DNA for the CDR3 is TGTGCCAGCAGCGGCGGACTAACCCAAGAGACCCAGTACTTC. This translates into CASSGGLTQETQYF.

This chain connects TRBV9 to TRBJ2-7; no firm D call. V was pared by 0 bases and J by 2 bases, with 9 bases between. The CDR3 covers 14 residues. CDR1 is SGDLS, CDR2 YYNGEE, per germline. The DNA of the CDR3 is TGTGCCAGCAGCGTAGTTCCAGATACCTACGAGCAGTACTTC. Translated: CASSVVPDTYEQYF.

V gene TRBV4-2 combines with J gene TRBJ2-5; D ambiguous. Trimming removed 4 bases at V and 6 bases at J, with 15 bases between. CDR1 is LGHNA and CDR2 is YNFKEQ in the germline V gene. CDR3 size: 14 residues. CDR3 protein: CASSLGPRSQTQYF. CDR3 sequence (DNA): TGTGCCAGCAGCCTTGGCCCCCGGAGTCAGACCCAGTACTTC.

The chain joins TRBV18 to TRBJ1-1; D is undetermined. Germline V gives CDR1 KGHSH, CDR2 LQKENI. CDR3 length equals 13 residues. With 2 bases removed from V and 8 bases from J, the gap between germline ends came to 12 bases. CDR3 in amino acids: CASSPEETTEAFF. The DNA for the CDR3 is TGTGCCAGCTCACCAGAAGAAACGACGGAAGCTTTCTTT.

A few counts support this clone. CDR3: CASSPPVGNTIYF. DNA of the CDR3: TGTGCCAGCAGCCCCCCGGTGGGAAACACCATATATTTT. This chain links TRBV9 with TRBJ1-3; D ambiguous. The germline gives CDR1 SGDLS, CDR2 YYNGEE. The CDR3 runs 13 residues. V was pared by 4 bases and J by 4 bases, with 9 bases between.